The 9 T cell receptor beta chains presented below share a single source sample, sequenced in a study of cytomegalovirus exposure and HLA in healthy donors. Measured with immunoSEQ multiplex PCR; TCRdb has only the in-frame clones, and not every one. The repertoire has roughly 150,000 clones, more than 85% of them found once; the top ten carry 0.6% to 0.8%. The sample was PBMCs. Every receptor here comes from a man between 18 and 35 years old in good health and CMV-seronegative.

J is TRBJ1-1 and V is TRBV4-1; D possibly corresponds to TRBD1 (5 bases). V lost 5 bases, J lost 5 bases, and 15 bases lay in between. The CDR3 runs 14 residues. Germline loops: CDR1 MGHRA, CDR2 YSYEKL. This chain's CDR3 is CASSLEGPATEAFF. The DNA for the CDR3 is TGCGCCAGCAGCTTGGAGGGGCCGGCTACTGAAGCTTTCTTT.

The genes are TRBV27 and TRBJ1-2, with 7 bases that match TRBD1. After removal of 2 bases from V and 3 bases from J, the junction contained 9 bases not matched to a gene. This CDR3 is built from 16 residues. CDR1 is MNHEY, CDR2 SMNVEV, per germline (reference sequence). The CDR3 is CASSLTATGAYYGYTF. CDR3 nucleotides: TGTGCCAGCAGTTTAACCGCCACAGGGGCGTACTATGGCTACACCTTC.

The chain carries TRBV30 and TRBJ2-2, with 9 nucleotides matching TRBD2. V lost 4 bases to trimming and J lost 2 bases; unmatched junction nucleotides: 8. Germline CDR1 GTSNPN, CDR2 SVGIG (reference sequence). CDR3 size: 16 residues. For the CDR3, the DNA is TGTGCCTGGAAGTACAGCGGGGGGAGTAACACCGGGGAGCTGTTTTTT. Its protein product is CAWKYSGGSNTGELFF.

The V and J genes are TRBV11-3 and TRBJ2-2, with 7 bases aligning to TRBD1. Germline assignment: CDR1 SGHNT and CDR2 YENEEA. V dropped 5 bases and J dropped 1; count of bases not matched to a gene: 7. The CDR3 length is 16 residues. CDR3 loop: CASSPSPGGNTGELFF. CDR3 coding DNA: TGTGCCAGCAGCCCCAGCCCAGGGGGGAACACCGGGGAGCTGTTTTTT.

The V call is TRBV5-5, the J call TRBJ2-7; the match to TRBD1 covers 7 bases. The V gene's germline CDR1 is SGHKS and CDR2 YYEKEE (reference sequence). V shed 5 bases, J shed 3 bases, and the junction held 5 bases outside the gene matches. The CDR3 has 13 residues. This CDR3 reads CASRPRDSYEQYV. For the CDR3, the DNA is TGTGCCAGCAGACCCCGGGACAGCTACGAGCAGTACGTC.

This rearrangement joins TRBV16 to TRBJ1-6, with a possible D match to TRBD1 (6 bases). Between the trimmed V and J ends, which lost 8 bases and 2 bases, there was a span of 16 bases. This CDR3 is 16 amino acids long. Germline CDR1 reads KGHSY; CDR2 reads FQNENV. This chain's CDR3 is CASGGAESPYNSPLHF. CDR3 bases: TGTGCCAGCGGGGGGGCGGAATCCCCCTATAATTCACCCCTCCACTTT.

The chain recombines TRBV9 with TRBJ2-3; 12 bases are a match to TRBD2. The germline CDR1 and CDR2 sequences are SGDLS and YYNGEE. The CDR3 loop spans 15 amino acids. V lost 0 bases, J lost 6 bases, and 2 bases stayed unmatched. The CDR3 region has the DNA TGTGCCAGCAGCGTAGGGACTAGCGGGATGGATACGCAGTATTTT. Its protein is CASSVGTSGMDTQYF.

The chain recombines TRBV25-1 with TRBJ1-3, with 8 bases lining up with TRBD1. Germline CDR1 MGHDK, CDR2 SYGVNS. This CDR3 comprises 14 residues. V lost 5 bases to trimming and J lost 0 bases; unmatched junction nucleotides: 0. CDR3 sequence (DNA): TGTGCCAGCAGTCAGGGGGCCTCTGGAAACACCATATATTTT. Its translation is CASSQGASGNTIYF.

The chain uses TRBV4-1 and TRBJ1-5; D remains ambiguous. Trimming cost V 1 base and J 3 bases, with 4 bases left between them. The CDR3 runs 13 residues. Looked up from germline, CDR1 is MGHRA and CDR2 is YSYEKL. The CDR3 DNA sequence: TGCGCCAGCAGCCAAGTGGCCAATCAGCCCCAGCATTTT. This encodes CASSQVANQPQHF.